This entry lists 2 T cell receptor beta chains sequenced from one sample in a study of T-cell memory formation after mild COVID-19. One entry per CDR3 protein results from TCRdb running MiXCR on the 5' RACE reads. The table shows about 210,000 distinct CDR3 sequences, with more than 25% occurring only once. Sample: PBMCs or a T cell subset sorted from them (not recorded which). The source is an adult woman who had mild COVID-19 (a few samples of this study predate the infection). Cell type and time point are not known.

The chain uses TRBV6-5 and TRBJ1-2; D is ambiguous. In germline, CDR1 is MNHEY, CDR2 SVGAGI. This CDR3 comprises 13 residues. Trimming took off 6 bases at V and 4 bases at J, with 12 bases between the two ends. CDR3 amino acids: CASSPGALYGYTF. DNA of the CDR3: TGTGCCAGCAGCCCAGGCGCCCTCTATGGCTACACCTTC.

In this sample, this clonotype turned up a few times. The CDR3 bases are TGCGCCAGCAGCCTCCCGTGGTGGAATCAGCCCCAGCATTTT. It yields the protein CASSLPWWNQPQHF. The V call is TRBV5-1, the J call TRBJ1-5; D unresolved. CDR1 is SGHRS and CDR2 is YFSETQ in the germline V gene. The CDR3 totals 14 residues. Deletions cut 4 bases from V and 4 bases from J, with 12 bases between.